The 17 T cell receptor beta chains reported below all come from one sample, sequenced in a study of CD8+CD57+ T cells in acquired aplastic anemia (dated by TCRdb to the late 2010s). Patients chosen for sequencing had shown expansion of CD8+CD57+ cells by flow cytometry. Sequencing took place on an Illumina HiSeq 2000. Genomic DNA served as template for TCR beta VDJ combination and CDR3 sequence profiling. The raw public data were reprocessed by TCRdb itself: fastp quality trimming at Q25, MiXCR clonotype calling, in-frame beta chains only. Every distinct CDR3 protein forms one entry, paired with its most common genes and DNA. The sample table contains under 250,000 distinct CDR3 sequences; only one count was recorded for around 43% of them. The leading ten clones occupy 7% to 10% of the sample. The sequenced sample consisted of sorted CD4+, CD8+, or CD8+CD57+ T cells (not recorded which) from PBMCs. All receptors come from a human donor with aplastic anemia.

This clonotype showed up just once. The chain links TRBV20-1 to TRBJ1-2; D is possibly TRBD1 (5 bases). The V gene lost 0 bases and the J gene lost 0 bases, with 17 bases spanning the gap. Germline V CDR1 and CDR2: DFQATT, SNEGSKA (reference sequence). The CDR3 runs 17 residues. The chain's CDR3 is CSARDGGGRDANYGYTF. CDR3 nucleotides: TGCAGTGCTAGAGACGGTGGAGGCAGGGACGCTAACTATGGCTACACCTTC.

This clonotype was counted between two and nine times. This chain uses TRBV7-3 with TRBJ2-3, with 11 bases lining up with TRBD2. V was pared by 2 bases and J by 1 base, with 2 bases of the junction left unmatched. The CDR3 runs to 16 residues. Germline V lookup: CDR1 SGHTA, CDR2 FQGTGA. The CDR3 loop is CASSLPGLAGTDTQYF. The CDR3 DNA reads TGTGCCAGCAGCTTACCGGGACTAGCGGGCACAGATACGCAGTATTTT. Filled out from reference TRBV7-3 and TRBJ2-3, the complete variable domain reads GAGVSQTPSNKVTEKGKYVELRCDPISGHTALYWYRQSLGQGPEFLIYFQGTGAADDSGLPNDRFFAVRPEGSVSTLKIQRTERGDSAVYLCASSLPGLAGTDTQYFGPGTRLTVL.

This clonotype was seen a few times. The V and J genes are TRBV4-1 and TRBJ2-5; no clear D. V gave up 0 bases and J gave up 3 bases, with 14 bases separating them. Germline-derived CDR1 and CDR2 are MGHRA and YSYEKL. The CDR3 consists of 16 residues. CDR3 in DNA: TGCGCCAGCAGCCAAGACTTTTTGGAAGTAAAAGAGACCCAGTACTTC. Its translation: CASSQDFLEVKETQYF.

To note about this clonotype: A much more abundant neighbour one base away suggests this may be a read error. Since the CDR3 does not end with the conserved phenylalanine or tryptophan, this likely comes from a read error. V is TRBV24-1 and J is TRBJ2-7, with D possibly matching TRBD1 (6 bases). Looked up from germline, CDR1 is KGHDR and CDR2 is SFDVKD. V gave up 11 bases and J gave up 0 bases, with 22 bases separating them. CDR3 length: 16 amino acids. The chain's CDR3 is CASSLWGQAISYEQYL. CDR3 bases: TGTGCCAGCAGCCTCTGGGGGCAGGCGATCTCCTACGAGCAGTACCTC.

V and J are TRBV6-5 and TRBJ2-2, with a tentative D call TRBD2 (7 bases). This CDR3 region has 14 residues. Looked up from germline, CDR1 is MNHEY and CDR2 is SVGAGI. The V gene lost 7 bases and the J gene lost 4 bases, with 13 bases spanning the gap. The CDR3 DNA follows: TGTGCCAGCAAACCGGCGGGGGCCACCGGGGAGCTGTTTTTT. This gives the protein CASKPAGATGELFF.

The V call is TRBV5-1, the J call TRBJ1-1, with D tentatively TRBD1 (6 bases). Between the trimmed V and J ends, which lost 4 bases and 7 bases, there was a span of 17 bases. The CDR3 is 14 residues long. Germline-derived CDR1 and CDR2 are SGHRS and YFSETQ. In DNA, the CDR3 is TGCGCCAGCAGCGTAACAGGGAGCCGGGTTGAAGCTTTCTTT. This encodes CASSVTGSRVEAFF.

This clonotype was detected ten times or more. The chain uses TRBV2 and TRBJ2-1; 7 positions match TRBD2. The CDR3 runs 15 residues. With 5 bases clipped from V and 3 bases from J, the junction kept 7 bases outside the gene matches. The germline V gene encodes CDR1 SNHLY and CDR2 FYNNEI. CDR3 loop: CASSPPASGYNEQFF. CDR3 nucleotides: TGTGCCAGCAGTCCTCCGGCTAGCGGCTACAATGAGCAGTTCTTC.

This clonotype has just a few counts. This chain links TRBV25-1 with TRBJ1-1, with unresolved D. The germline V and J ends were trimmed by 3 bases and 1 base, with 12 bases remaining between them. This CDR3 is built from 15 residues. Germline CDR1 is MGHDK and CDR2 is SYGVNS. Here the CDR3 reads CASSEGRLTNTEAFF. The DNA for the CDR3 is TGTGCCAGCAGTGAGGGCAGGTTGACGAACACTGAAGCTTTCTTT.

The CDR3 coding sequence is TGTGCCAGCAGCCGACTGAGGAGTGGGAACACAGATACGCAGTATTTT. This encodes CASSRLRSGNTDTQYF. J is TRBJ2-3 and V is TRBV28; D gene uncertain. Germline values: CDR1 MDHEN, CDR2 SYDVKM. The length of the CDR3 is 16 residues. V was trimmed by 6 bases and J by 2 bases, leaving 18 bases between them.

This clonotype was found many times. The rearrangement joins TRBV11-3 to TRBJ2-7; D not resolved. Trimming removed 0 bases at V and 3 bases at J, with 15 bases between. The CDR3 is made up of 16 amino acids. CDR1 SGHNT and CDR2 YENEEA come from the germline V gene. CDR3: CASSLDRAGDYYEQYF. CDR3 DNA sequence: TGTGCCAGCAGCTTAGATAGGGCTGGGGATTACTACGAGCAGTACTTC.

There are many counts of this clonotype. This chain links TRBV5-1 with TRBJ2-7; 11 bases match TRBD2. CDR1 is SGHRS and CDR2 is YFSETQ in the germline V gene. The junction had 1 base not matched to a gene; V was cut back by 0 bases and J by 2 bases. This CDR3 region has 15 residues. The CDR3 DNA reads as TGCGCCAGCAGCTTGGGACTAGCGGGAACCTACGAGCAGTACTTC. This encodes CASSLGLAGTYEQYF. The variable domain in full, with the rest retrieved from reference TRBV5-1 and TRBJ2-7, is KAGVTQTPRYLIKTRGQQVTLSCSPISGHRSVSWYQQTPGQGLQFLFEYFSETQRNKGNFPGRFSGRQFSNSRSEMNVSTLELGDSALYLCASSLGLAGTYEQYFGPGTRLTVT.

V is TRBV20-1 and J is TRBJ2-7; 10 nucleotides agree with TRBD1. The CDR3 consists of 10 residues. The trim removed 5 bases at V and 9 bases at J, leaving 1 base unmatched. Germline V gene lookup returns CDR1 DFQATT and CDR2 SNEGSKA (reference sequence). The CDR3 protein is CSAWTGGQYF. The CDR3 nucleotides are TGCAGTGCTTGGACAGGGGGGCAGTACTTC.

The J gene is TRBJ1-2, the V gene TRBV29-1; weak D call: TRBD1 (5 bases). The V gene lost 7 bases and the J gene lost 3 bases, with 12 bases spanning the gap. There are 12 residues in the CDR3. Germline V gene lookup returns CDR1 SQVTM and CDR2 ANQGSEA. The CDR3 nucleotides read TGCAGCGCAGAGGCAGGGCACTATGGCTACACCTTC. It encodes CSAEAGHYGYTF.

The DNA of the CDR3 is TGTGCCAGCAGAAGTGGGGGACAAACCACCGGGGAGCTGTTTTTT. This gives the protein CASRSGGQTTGELFF. J is TRBJ2-2 and V is TRBV7-3; a possible D gene is TRBD1 (6 bases). V was pared by 6 bases and J by 4 bases, with 15 bases between. The CDR3 extends over 15 amino acids. The germline CDR1 and CDR2 sequences are SGHTA and FQGTGA. The whole variable domain, remainder taken from reference TRBV7-3 and TRBJ2-2, is GAGVSQTPSNKVTEKGKYVELRCDPISGHTALYWYRQSLGQGPEFLIYFQGTGAADDSGLPNDRFFAVRPEGSVSTLKIQRTERGDSAVYLCASRSGGQTTGELFFGEGSRLTVL.

The CDR3 bases are TGTGCCAGCAGCGTCACGGGGAGCACTGAAGCTTTCTTT. Protein: CASSVTGSTEAFF. This rearrangement joins TRBV9 to TRBJ1-1; D uncertain. V was trimmed by 2 bases and J by 4 bases, leaving 9 bases between them. The CDR3 is made up of 13 amino acids. Germline CDR1 is SGDLS and CDR2 is YYNGEE.

The chain has TRBV11-2 and TRBJ2-3; the D gene is possibly TRBD1 (5 bases). Germline V CDR1 and CDR2: SGHAT, FQNNGV. The CDR3 consists of 15 residues. Trimming cost V 6 bases and J 1 base, with 14 bases left between them. CDR3 in DNA: TGTGCCAGCAGTGGCGCCCAGGGTGGCACAGATACGCAGTATTTT. This sequence encodes CASSGAQGGTDTQYF.

This clonotype has only a few counts. This sequence joins TRBV14 and TRBJ2-7; D call uncertain. CDR3 size: 14 residues. V lost 1 base to trimming and J lost 2 bases, with 9 bases between them. The germline gives CDR1 SGHDN, CDR2 FVKESK. Written as DNA, the CDR3 is TGTGCCAGCAGCCAAGCCTATCTAACCTACGAGCAGTACTTC. Translating it yields CASSQAYLTYEQYF.